This T cell receptor (beta chain) originates from a study of shared clonotypes between healthy human individuals. V lost 6 bases, J lost 3 bases, and 15 bases lay in between. CDR1 and CDR2 from the germline V gene are MNHEY and SVGAGI. CDR3 size: 14 residues. Profiled with immunoSEQ multiplex PCR; TCRdb holds only in-frame clones, not every one. The profile shows approximately 710,000 clones, 90% of them singletons. Material: memory CD8+ T cells from PBMCs. As to subset: CD45RO+ cells pooled with CCR7-negative TemRA cells. The rearrangement joins TRBV6-5 to TRBJ2-7; D might be TRBD1 (6 bases). The source of this sequence is a man younger than 35 in good health. Some clones in this sample may be carry-over from other donors' samples. The CDR3 is CASSLRLGGYEQYF. CDR3 in DNA: TGTGCCAGCAGCCTAAGGTTAGGGGGCTACGAGCAGTACTTC.